Listed here is a single T cell receptor beta chain. The junction and the germline gene differ at one end; a read error may be behind it. Using immunoSEQ multiplex PCR, the repertoire was profiled, and TCRdb retains in-frame clones only, with some absent. The table has some 140,000 clones, around 97% seen once; the top ten hold about 0.42%. This sample was taken from a study of T cell changes during pregnancy in multiple sclerosis. Germline V gene sequence: CDR1 SSHAT, CDR2 FNYEAQ (reference sequence). The CDR3 runs to 15 residues. The chain has TRBV7-7 and TRBJ2-3, with TRBD2 identical over 8 bases. This TCR derives from a female donor with multiple sclerosis, enrolled in a pregnancy study. The source was peripheral blood, collected after pregnancy. The CDR3 protein is CASSFGTGGTDTQYF. CDR3 in DNA: TGTGCTAGCAGCTTCGGTACGGGAGGGACAGATACGCAGTATTTT.